The subject of this entry is one T cell receptor beta chain. A read error may produce the germline difference seen at one junction end. In the source study's methods: Nucleated cell counts were estimated from reference gene primer amplification. Data came from immunoSEQ multiplex PCR; TCRdb stores just in-frame clones and leaves some out. D and trimming come from the DNA, and the V and J calls and clone size come from that table. The sample contains around 150,000 clones, over 80% of which appear only once. The source of the sample is a study of blood T cell repertoires in COVID-19. Across the study: Donors in the United States, Italy and Spain gave samples during acute or convalescent COVID-19. PBMCs, B-cell-depleted T cells, or T cells provided the cDNA or gDNA that made up the material.

Recovered Cohort 3 donors showed two negative PCRs, clearance, or symptom resolution. CDR1 is LNHDA, CDR2 SQIVND, per germline (reference sequence). CDR3 size: 19 residues. The clonotype originates from a woman aged 60-75 years who had recovered from COVID-19. The J gene is TRBJ1-1, the V gene TRBV19; 7 bases map to TRBD1. Input material: PBMCs or T cells enriched from blood (not recorded which). As DNA, the CDR3 is TGTGCCAGTAGTGAATTTAGGGGGCAAGGTTTAGAGGTGAACGCTGAAGCTTTCTTT. This gives the protein CASSEFRGQGLEVNAEAFF.